The 12 T cell receptor beta chains given below trace back to one sample, sequenced in a study of blood T cell repertoires in COVID-19. Profiled with immunoSEQ multiplex PCR; TCRdb holds only in-frame clones, not every one. The sample consists of roughly 460,000 clones, around 90% of them appearing once. What was sequenced was peripheral blood. These receptors were taken from a man aged 18 to 29 with COVID-19, enrolled during active disease.

This clone was detected only a few times. The chain has TRBV11-3 and TRBJ2-1; D possibly corresponds to TRBD1 (7 bases). Trimming took off 3 bases at V and 6 bases at J, with 21 bases between the two ends. Germline CDR1 SGHNT, CDR2 YENEEA. The CDR3 runs to 17 residues. The chain's CDR3 is CASSLGTGDSTSNEQFF. In DNA, the CDR3 is TGTGCCAGCAGCTTGGGCACAGGGGACTCGACAAGCAATGAGCAGTTCTTC.

A few counts support this clone. CDR3 in amino acids: CASSQVPLELASLQETQYF. The DNA for the CDR3 is TGCGCCAGCAGCCAAGTGCCCCTAGAGCTAGCTTCTCTCCAAGAGACCCAGTACTTC. This chain links TRBV4-1 with TRBJ2-5; D possibly corresponds to TRBD2 (5 bases). Germline values: CDR1 MGHRA, CDR2 YSYEKL. With 1 base removed from V and 1 base from J, the gap between germline ends came to 22 bases. The CDR3 length is 19 residues.

This clone appeared a few times. The chain combines TRBV14 with TRBJ1-2; no firm D call. CDR3 length: 13 residues. Trimming shortened V by 3 bases and J by 2 bases, and 7 bases separated the two germline ends. Germline assignment: CDR1 SGHDN and CDR2 FVKESK. For the CDR3, the DNA is TGTGCCAGCAGCCAGCGGGGAAACTATGGCTACACCTTC. Translation: CASSQRGNYGYTF.

This clone occurred a few times. The CDR3 DNA is TGTGCCTGGAGTAGGTCTAGCGGATACAATGAGCAGTTCTTC. Translating gives CAWSRSSGYNEQFF. The V and J genes are TRBV30 and TRBJ2-1; TRBD2 aligns across 7 bases. V lost 2 bases and J lost 4; bases outside the gene matches: 5. The CDR3 runs to 14 residues. Germline lookup yields CDR1 GTSNPN and CDR2 SVGIG (reference sequence). The entire variable domain, with the rest obtained from reference TRBV30 and TRBJ2-1, is as follows: SQTIHQWPATLVQPVGSPLSLECTVEGTSNPNLYWYRQAAGRGLQLLFYSVGIGQISSEVPQNLSASRPQDRQFILSSKKLLLSDSGFYLCAWSRSSGYNEQFFGPGTRLTVL.

The chain employs TRBV6-6 and TRBJ2-1; tentatively, D is TRBD2 (6 bases). Trimming cost V 5 bases and J 2 bases, with 13 bases left between them. CDR1 and CDR2 (germline): MNHNY, SVGAGI (reference sequence). The CDR3 runs 15 residues. The CDR3 reads CASSTGTGTYNEQFF. In DNA form, the CDR3 reads TGTGCCAGCAGTACCGGGACTGGAACCTACAATGAGCAGTTCTTC.

The chain is built from TRBV13 and TRBJ2-7; TRBD2 matches 13 bases. V shed 3 bases, J shed 0 bases, and the junction held 2 bases outside the gene matches. Germline V CDR1 and CDR2: PRHDT, FYEKMQ (reference sequence). The length of the CDR3 is 16 residues. As DNA, the CDR3 is TGTGCCAGCAGCTTCGGACTAGCGGGAGACTCCTACGAGCAGTACTTC. Translating it yields CASSFGLAGDSYEQYF.

The DNA for the CDR3 is TGTGCCAGCAGCCCAGGGGGGTTGCGGGACCTAACCTACGAGCAGTACTTC. Protein product: CASSPGGLRDLTYEQYF. V and J are TRBV11-2 and TRBJ2-7, with a tentative D call TRBD1 (7 bases). V was clipped by 5 bases and J by 2 bases, with 22 bases between them. The CDR3 consists of 17 residues. Germline assignment: CDR1 SGHAT and CDR2 FQNNGV. Based on the CDR3 plus reference TRBV11-2 and TRBJ2-7, the full variable domain is EAGVAQSPRYKIIEKRQSVAFWCNPISGHATLYWYQQILGQGPKLLIQFQNNGVVDDSQLPKDRFSAERLKGVDSTLKIQPAKLEDSAVYLCASSPGGLRDLTYEQYFGPGTRLTVT.

The chain has TRBV5-4 and TRBJ2-5; 14 nucleotides match TRBD2. Germline V lookup: CDR1 SGHNT, CDR2 YYREEE (reference sequence). This CDR3 contains 17 residues. The J segment lost 4 bases and the V segment lost 4 bases, leaving 9 bases of the junction unmatched. CDR3 DNA sequence: TGTGCCAGCAGCCGGGGGGGACTAGCGGGAGAACGAGAGACCCAGTACTTC. Translating it yields CASSRGGLAGERETQYF.

The rearrangement links TRBV14 to TRBJ1-4; D is uncertain. V was cut by 0 bases and J by 5 bases, with 7 bases left in between. The germline CDR1 and CDR2 sequences are SGHDN and FVKESK. The CDR3 loop spans 14 amino acids. CDR3 sequence reads: CASSQEFRNEKLFF. CDR3 DNA sequence: TGTGCCAGCAGCCAAGAGTTCAGGAATGAAAAACTGTTTTTT. Full variable domain (rest looked up from reference TRBV14 and TRBJ1-4): EAGVTQFPSHSVIEKGQTVTLRCDPISGHDNLYWYRRVMGKEIKFLLHFVKESKQDESGMPNNRFLAERTGGTYSTLKVQPAELEDSGVYFCASSQEFRNEKLFFGSGTQLSVL.

The V call is TRBV5-1, the J call TRBJ2-3; D remains unclear. CDR1 SGHRS and CDR2 YFSETQ come from the germline V gene. The CDR3 covers 11 residues. Trimming left V 8 bases short and J 5 bases short, with 9 bases between. CDR3 in DNA: TGCGCCAGTACTACTGAAGATACGCAGTATTTT. The encoded protein is CASTTEDTQYF.

This rearrangement joins TRBV7-8 to TRBJ2-1, with a tentative D call TRBD1 (6 bases). This CDR3 has 14 amino acids. Trimming pared 2 bases from V and 3 bases from J, leaving 8 bases between. The V gene's germline CDR1 is SGHVS and CDR2 FQNEAQ. The CDR3 sequence: CASSLTGFYNEQFF. The CDR3 DNA is TGTGCCAGCAGCTTAACAGGGTTCTACAATGAGCAGTTCTTC.

The chain combines TRBV19 with TRBJ2-1, with TRBD1 identical over 10 bases. The CDR3 is 14 amino acids. From germline, CDR1 is LNHDA and CDR2 SQIVND (reference sequence). With V trimmed by 5 bases and J by 4 bases, 2 bases remained unmatched. CDR3 in amino acids: CASSGDRGYNEQFF. DNA of the CDR3: TGTGCCAGTAGTGGGGACAGGGGATACAATGAGCAGTTCTTC.